This T cell receptor beta chain was documented in a study of blood T cell repertoires in COVID-19. On the study more broadly: There were acute and convalescent COVID-19 samples, and they came from the United States, Italy and Spain. Sources were T cells, B-cell-depleted T cells, or PBMCs; the material itself was cDNA or gDNA.

Data came from immunoSEQ multiplex PCR; TCRdb stores just in-frame clones and leaves some out. The sample has 90,000 or so clones; under 90% are singletons. The CDR3 loop spans 18 amino acids. Trimming at V came to 0 bases and at J to 8 bases, leaving 15 bases not matched to a gene. From germline, CDR1 is LGHDT and CDR2 YNNKEL (reference sequence). V is TRBV3-1 (or the pseudogene TRBV3-2) and J is TRBJ2-1; 8 nucleotides align to TRBD1. The clonotype was recovered from an older woman with acute or convalescent COVID-19. Material for sequencing was peripheral blood. CDR3 in DNA: TGTGCCAGCAGCCAAGAACGCCGCAGGACAGGGTTAGAGGATGAGCAGTTCTTC. This translates into CASSQERRRTGLEDEQFF.